This is a list of T cell receptor beta chains from one sample in a study of early T cells in non-severe SARS-CoV-2 infection. TCRdb itself ran the 5' RACE reads through MiXCR, one entry per CDR3 protein. The table records about 69,000 distinct CDR3 sequences, roughly 9.5% of them present only once. Sequenced input: whole blood. These receptors came from an adult who was a healthcare worker with PCR-confirmed SARS-CoV-2 infection or an uninfected control (not recorded which). CDR3s include the opening cysteine and the closing phenylalanine or tryptophan. The D gene is left open where the match is weak. The size of a clone is reported for some rows only, either as once, few or many, or as a class for expanded clones.

v_gene	d_gene	abundance	j_gene	CDR3nt	CDR3aa
TRBV13	NA	few	TRBJ2-7	TGTGCCAGCAGCTTATCGGGATGGGGTAGCGGAAGCTCCTACGAGCAGTACTTC	CASSLSGWGSGSSYEQYF
TRBV7-6	NA	many	TRBJ2-7	TGTGCCAGCAGCTTACTGCGGGGTTACGAGCAGTACTTC	CASSLLRGYEQYF
TRBV12-3/TRBV12-4	TRBD2	NA	TRBJ2-1	TGTGCCAGCAGCCGATCTAGCGGCTCCTACAATGAGCAGTTCTTC	CASSRSSGSYNEQFF
TRBV20-1	TRBD1	many	TRBJ1-2	TGCAGTGCTAGTGGACAGGCACTCTATGGCTACACCTTC	CSASGQALYGYTF
TRBV20-1	NA	few	TRBJ2-6	TGCAGTGCTAGGGAAGGGCCAGGGGCCAACGTCCTGACTTTC	CSAREGPGANVLTF
TRBV5-1	TRBD1	few	TRBJ2-7	TGCGCCAGCAGCGGACAGGGGTTGGCCGAGCAGTACTTC	CASSGQGLAEQYF
TRBV10-2	NA	many	TRBJ1-1	TGCGCCAGCATCCTTAAGGGGGTCCGCACTGAAGCTTTCTTT	CASILKGVRTEAFF
TRBV5-6	TRBD1	many	TRBJ2-7	TGTGCCAGCAGCTTGGCCGGGACAGGGCACCACGAGCAGTACTTC	CASSLAGTGHHEQYF
TRBV29-1	NA	few	TRBJ2-7	TGCAGCGCCATCACTACCAGGGATGGGCAGTACTTC	CSAITTRDGQYF
TRBV5-4	TRBD1	NA	TRBJ1-1	TGTGCCAGCAGTCGTCCGGGACAGACACTTCACACTGAAGCTTTCTTT	CASSRPGQTLHTEAFF
TRBV20-1	TRBD2	many	TRBJ2-1	TGCAGTGCTAGTCTTACGGCGGCTAGCGGGAGCTATGAGCAGTTCTTC	CSASLTAASGSYEQFF
TRBV5-4	NA	many	TRBJ2-3	TGTGCCAGCAGCTTGCACACAGATACGCAGTATTTT	CASSLHTDTQYF
TRBV2	TRBD1	many	TRBJ1-4	TGTGCCAGCAGTGGGGGACAGTCTAATGAAAAACTGTTTTTT	CASSGGQSNEKLFF
TRBV2	NA	many	TRBJ2-7	TGTGCCAGCAGTGAAGCAGGGATGAAATACGAGCAGTACTTC	CASSEAGMKYEQYF
TRBV18	TRBD1	NA	TRBJ2-7	TGTGCCAGCTCACCCACTATGGGACAGGGGAACTACGAGCAGTACTTC	CASSPTMGQGNYEQYF
TRBV7-9	NA	medium-sized	TRBJ2-1	TGTGCCAGCAGCGAGGTGGGTTACCACAATGAGCAGTTCTTC	CASSEVGYHNEQFF
TRBV20-1	TRBD1	NA	TRBJ2-7	TGCAGTGCTAATGGACAGGGGGATACCTACGAGCAGTACTTC	CSANGQGDTYEQYF
TRBV30	TRBD1	many	TRBJ1-2	TGTGCCTGGAGTACCGGACAGGGAGAGGTCTATGGCTACACCTTC	CAWSTGQGEVYGYTF
TRBV20-1	TRBD1	few	TRBJ1-3	TGCAGTGCTCAGGGGGGTGGACAGTCCAGAAACACCATATATTTT	CSAQGGGQSRNTIYF
TRBV18	TRBD1	many	TRBJ1-3	TGTGCCAGCTCACCCGGGACAGCTGGAAACACCATATATTTT	CASSPGTAGNTIYF
TRBV19	NA	many	TRBJ1-2	TGTGCCAGTAGTCCCCGGGTTGACTATGGCTACACCTTC	CASSPRVDYGYTF
TRBV5-5	TRBD2	many	TRBJ2-3	TGTGCCAGCAGCACAGCGGGGGGGCCTTCCGATACGCAGTATTTT	CASSTAGGPSDTQYF
TRBV7-9	TRBD2	many	TRBJ2-1	TGTGCCAGCAGCTCGACTAGCGGGAGTTACAATGAGCAGTTCTTC	CASSSTSGSYNEQFF
TRBV7-2	TRBD1	many	TRBJ1-2	TGTGCCAGCAGCTTAGGAGGACAGGGGGTTAACTATGGCTACACCTTC	CASSLGGQGVNYGYTF
TRBV11-2	NA	many	TRBJ2-1	TGTGCCAGCAGCTTTCGGGGCTGGAATGAGCAGTTCTTC	CASSFRGWNEQFF
TRBV4-2	TRBD2	few	TRBJ2-4	TGTGCCAGCAGCCAGACTAGCATCGAAAACATTCAGTACTTC	CASSQTSIENIQYF
TRBV7-9	NA	many	TRBJ2-3	TGTGCCAGCAGCTCCGGGACCCGGCCTGTGTATTTT	CASSSGTRPVYF
TRBV30	TRBD1	many	TRBJ1-2	TGTGCCTGGATCCGGGACAGCTCCTATGGCTACACCTTC	CAWIRDSSYGYTF
TRBV29-1	NA	many	TRBJ2-1	TGCAGCGGAGGGACACCGTACAATGAGCAGTTCTTC	CSGGTPYNEQFF
TRBV5-1	NA	NA	TRBJ2-3	TGCGCCAGCAGCTTGGGACAGCCCGGGTCGGCAGATACGCAGTATTTT	CASSLGQPGSADTQYF
TRBV28	NA	few	TRBJ2-7	TGTGCCAGCAGTATGGGAGGCTGGAGGGAGCAGTACTTC	CASSMGGWREQYF
TRBV4-3	NA	NA	TRBJ1-1	TGCGCCAGCAGATACAGGCAGGGCACTGAAGCTTTCTTT	CASRYRQGTEAFF
TRBV15	NA	many	TRBJ1-1	TGTGCCACCAGCACCCAGGTGAACACTGAAGCTTTCTTT	CATSTQVNTEAFF
TRBV6-1	TRBD1	NA	TRBJ1-2	TGTGCCAGCAACATGGCAGGGGGCGCTTGGTATGGCTACACCTTC	CASNMAGGAWYGYTF
TRBV10-3	TRBD1	few	TRBJ2-7	TGTGCCATCAGTAGGGACAGAAGGGGCTACGAGCAGTACTTC	CAISRDRRGYEQYF
TRBV29-1	NA	NA	TRBJ2-2	TGCAGCGTTGTACGACCTACCGGGGAGCTGTTTTTT	CSVVRPTGELFF
TRBV5-1	NA	few	TRBJ1-2	TGCGCCAGCAGCGCGGACACCCTCTATGGCTACACCTTC	CASSADTLYGYTF
TRBV13	TRBD2	few	TRBJ2-5	TGTGCCAGCAGCTTAGCCCAAGGACTAGCGAAGACCCAGTACTTC	CASSLAQGLAKTQYF
TRBV11-2	TRBD2	few	TRBJ2-2	TGTGCCAGCAGCTTGCTAGCGGGAGGGTACACCGGGGAGCTGTTTTTT	CASSLLAGGYTGELFF
TRBV6-4	NA	many	TRBJ2-1	TGTGCCAGCAGTGACGGGAGCTCCTACAATGAGCAGTTCTTC	CASSDGSSYNEQFF
TRBV27	NA	many	TRBJ1-1	TGTGCCAACGTGCCACTGGGCCTGGGCGGGAGGCTCACTGAAGCTTTCTTT	CANVPLGLGGRLTEAFF
TRBV30	TRBD2	many	TRBJ2-7	TGTGCCTGGGCCGGGACTAGCGGGAGGAGGGACGAGCAGTACTTC	CAWAGTSGRRDEQYF
TRBV5-4	NA	many	TRBJ2-3	TGTGCCAGCAGCTTGAAAGCGGAGACAGATACGCAGTATTTT	CASSLKAETDTQYF
TRBV6-6	NA	NA	TRBJ2-5	TGTGCCAGCAGTTACTCGGGGAGTTCGGGAACGGAAGAGACCCAGTACTTC	CASSYSGSSGTEETQYF
TRBV27	TRBD1	NA	TRBJ1-5	TGTGCCAGCAGTTTATTGGAGGGGGCTCAGCCCCAGCATTTT	CASSLLEGAQPQHF